One and the same sample provided the 18 T cell receptor beta chains below, sequenced in a study of a mutant IDH1 vaccine in newly diagnosed glioma. TCRdb keeps only in-frame clones here, not all; method: immunoSEQ multiplex PCR. Here the sample spans tens of thousands of clones, around 81% being singletons. Their antigens are not known. Time point specified: week 35, safety follow-up. Mutant IDH1 20-mer peptide, at 300 ug, made up each vaccine dose, with topical imiquimod. The sample consisted of PBMCs, taken from a glioma patient whose treatment included an IDH1 peptide vaccine. The source of these receptors is a man aged 35-49 years with glioma.

The V and J genes are TRBV30 and TRBJ1-2, with a possible D match to TRBD1 (5 bases). The CDR3 spans 14 residues. V lost 8 bases to trimming and J lost 5 bases, with 21 bases between them. Looked up from germline, CDR1 is GTSNPN and CDR2 is SVGIG (reference sequence). CDR3 in amino acids: CAGVPRWWGYGYTF. The CDR3, as DNA: TGTGCCGGAGTACCCCGATGGTGGGGGTATGGCTACACCTTC.

The chain carries TRBV19 and TRBJ2-5; D is ambiguous. Trimming removed 3 bases at V and 1 base at J, with 6 bases between. Germline V gene data show CDR1 as LNHDA and CDR2 as SQIVND (reference sequence). The CDR3 sequence is 13 residues long. DNA for the CDR3: TGTGCCAGTAGTATTATCCTCCAAGAGACCCAGTACTTC. Amino acid sequence: CASSIILQETQYF.

The V and J genes are TRBV9 and TRBJ1-4; D is uncertain. Germline loops: CDR1 SGDLS, CDR2 YYNGEE. Trimming removed 2 bases from V and 5 bases from J, with 10 bases in between. The CDR3 extends over 14 amino acids. The CDR3 DNA sequence: TGTGCCAGCAGCGTTGGCCGAAGAAATGAAAAACTGTTTTTT. Amino acids: CASSVGRRNEKLFF.

V and J are TRBV2 and TRBJ2-7; 12 bases line up with TRBD1. The germline CDR1 and CDR2 sequences are SNHLY and FYNNEI. With V trimmed by 11 bases and J by 6 bases, 14 bases remained unmatched. The CDR3 has 15 residues. The CDR3 reads CAPYRMGQGAREQYF. As DNA, the CDR3 is TGTGCCCCCTACCGAATGGGACAGGGGGCGCGCGAGCAGTACTTC.

The chain couples TRBV27 to TRBJ1-4; D not resolved. V dropped 4 bases and J dropped 0 bases, with 9 bases sitting between them. The CDR3 loop spans 15 amino acids. CDR1 and CDR2 (germline): MNHEY, SMNVEV (reference sequence). The CDR3 sequence: CASSSSRTTNEKLFF. The CDR3 bases are TGTGCCAGCAGTTCTTCCAGGACAACTAATGAAAAACTGTTTTTT.

J is TRBJ2-7 and V is TRBV29-1; 9 positions match TRBD1. After removal of 7 bases from V and 6 bases from J, the junction contained 7 bases not matched to a gene. The CDR3 covers 12 residues. CDR1 SQVTM and CDR2 ANQGSEA come from the germline V gene. CDR3 DNA sequence: TGCAGCGCCAGGACAGGGGAGAGCGAGCAGTACTTC. The encoded protein is CSARTGESEQYF.

The chain couples TRBV5-1 to TRBJ1-6, with D tentatively TRBD1 (5 bases). The CDR3 consists of 14 residues. The ends were cut back, 0 bases at V and 6 bases at J, with 7 bases in the middle. The germline CDR1 and CDR2 sequences are SGHRS and YFSETQ. In nucleotides, the CDR3 is TGCGCCAGCAGCTTGGGACAGCTTAATTCACCCCTCCACTTT. It codes for CASSLGQLNSPLHF.

The V gene is TRBV7-8, the J gene TRBJ1-4, with unresolved D. Trimming took 3 bases from V and 0 from J, leaving 8 bases between them. CDR1 SGHVS and CDR2 FQNEAQ come from the germline V gene. The CDR3 contains 15 residues. CDR3 residues: CASSLSLATNEKLFF. CDR3 DNA: TGTGCCAGCAGCTTGTCCCTTGCAACTAATGAAAAACTGTTTTTT.

This rearrangement joins TRBV11-2 to TRBJ2-5, with D possibly being TRBD2 (6 bases). The CDR3 extends over 11 amino acids. Germline V gene sequence: CDR1 SGHAT, CDR2 FQNNGV. The V and J ends lost 5 bases and 6 bases respectively, with 7 bases between them. DNA for the CDR3: TGTGCCAGCAGCGGAGGGCAGACCCAGTACTTC. This translates into CASSGGQTQYF.

In its sample, this clone was seen once. The genes are TRBV6-1 and TRBJ1-2, with D hard to call. The length of the CDR3 is 10 residues. The germline CDR1 and CDR2 sequences are MNHNS and SASEGT. V shed 3 bases and J shed 12 bases, with 8 bases lying between them. CDR3 nucleotide sequence: TGTGCCAGCAGTGACAGCCGCGACACCTTC. As protein: CASSDSRDTF.

The chain employs TRBV6-5 and TRBJ1-4, with unresolved D. Trimming took off 8 bases at V and 7 bases at J, with 8 bases between the two ends. The germline CDR1 and CDR2 sequences are MNHEY and SVGAGI. The CDR3 contains 11 residues. For the CDR3, the DNA is TGTGCCAGCGGGAGGGTTGAAAAACTGTTTTTT. Its translation: CASGRVEKLFF.

The genes are TRBV30 and TRBJ2-3, with TRBD2 matching over 12 bases. Germline CDR1 is GTSNPN and CDR2 is SVGIG (reference sequence). CDR3 length: 22 amino acids. The junction had 23 bases not matched to a gene; V was cut back by 0 bases and J by 4 bases. The CDR3 region is CAWSVPPTPSRRLAGDADTQYF. The CDR3 DNA reads as TGTGCCTGGAGTGTACCTCCGACGCCTTCGAGGAGACTAGCGGGAGATGCAGATACGCAGTATTTT.

Only one count was recorded for this clone. This sequence joins TRBV7-6 and TRBJ2-1; possibly TRBD2 for D (6 bases). This CDR3 region has 13 residues. Germline V lookup: CDR1 SGHVS, CDR2 FNYEAQ. Between the trimmed V and J ends, which lost 5 bases and 8 bases, there was a span of 13 bases. This chain's CDR3 is CASSGRGRDEQFF. The CDR3 nucleotides read TGTGCCAGCAGCGGGCGGGGAAGGGATGAGCAGTTCTTC.

The chain couples TRBV6-5 to TRBJ1-2, with D unclear. The CDR3 has 13 residues. V was pared by 6 bases and J by 3 bases, with 11 bases between. Germline values: CDR1 MNHEY, CDR2 SVGAGI. Here the CDR3 DNA reads TGTGCCAGCAGGGTCAGTCCAGACTATGGCTACACCTTC. It codes for CASRVSPDYGYTF.

In its sample, this clone was seen once. The gene calls are TRBV6-6 and TRBJ2-7; D may be TRBD1 (5 bases). In germline, CDR1 is MNHNY, CDR2 SVGAGI (reference sequence). Trimming left V 2 bases short and J 4 bases short, with 15 bases between. The CDR3 contains 15 residues. Here the CDR3 DNA reads TGTGCCAGCAGTTACCGGAAGGACACCGGTTACGAGCAGTACTTC. It is translated as CASSYRKDTGYEQYF.

V is TRBV4-3 and J is TRBJ2-3, with a weak D call TRBD2 (6 bases). Germline values: CDR1 LGHNA, CDR2 YSLEER. The CDR3 runs to 14 residues. The V end was cut by 4 bases, the J end by 6 bases, with 14 bases between. The CDR3 sequence: CASSPLGGADTQYF. CDR3 nucleotides: TGCGCCAGCAGCCCGTTGGGGGGTGCGGATACGCAGTATTTT.

The rearrangement links TRBV19 to TRBJ2-2, with D possibly TRBD1 on 6 matching bases. This CDR3 has 14 residues. The germline V gene encodes CDR1 LNHDA and CDR2 SQIVND (reference sequence). Trimming took off 5 bases at V and 6 bases at J, with 13 bases between the two ends. The CDR3 sequence is CASSPPTGPGELFF. As DNA, the CDR3 is TGTGCCAGTAGTCCCCCGACAGGTCCCGGGGAGCTGTTTTTT.

This sequence joins TRBV7-2 and TRBJ1-1; D gene ambiguous. The CDR3 length is 13 residues. V lost 6 bases and J lost 5, with 13 bases in between. In germline, CDR1 is SGHTA, CDR2 FQGNSA. For the CDR3, the DNA is TGTGCCAGCAGACCAGTGGCCAGGACTGAAGCTTTCTTT. Translating it yields CASRPVARTEAFF.